This TCR beta chain was documented in a study of CD8 T cells in ankylosing spondylitis. Only a few counts were recorded for this clonotype. The antigen is undetermined. The germline V gene encodes CDR1 SGHRS and CDR2 YFSETQ. This CDR3 is 16 amino acids long. V dropped 0 bases and J dropped 4 bases, with 16 bases sitting between them. Regarding the study as a whole: Reportedly, matched ankylosing spondylitis synovial fluid was significantly enriched for disease-linked clones. Typical of ankylosing spondylitis blood, it appeared, was a TCR beta motif of several highly homologous variants. Disease-linked clones bore a CD8+ phenotype and were relatively rare in peripheral blood.

The authors made TCR beta libraries by quantitative 5'-RACE with molecular barcodes. MiXCR, run by TCRdb on the 5' RACE reads, gives a single entry per CDR3 protein. The sample includes some 340,000 distinct CDR3 sequences, roughly 15% of them seen just once. The clonotype originates from a male donor with ankylosing spondylitis or in good health (not recorded which). Sequencing used blood, either unsorted or a sorted T cell fraction (not recorded which). This chain connects TRBV5-1 to TRBJ1-2, with unresolved D. This CDR3 reads CASSLEGQSPVYGYTF. CDR3 coding DNA: TGCGCCAGCAGCTTGGAAGGTCAGTCACCTGTCTATGGCTACACCTTC. Filled out from reference TRBV5-1 and TRBJ1-2, the complete variable domain reads KAGVTQTPRYLIKTRGQQVTLSCSPISGHRSVSWYQQTPGQGLQFLFEYFSETQRNKGNFPGRFSGRQFSNSRSEMNVSTLELGDSALYLCASSLEGQSPVYGYTFGSGTRLTVV.